This T cell receptor beta chain is from a study of T cell repertoires in cytomegalovirus infection. The CDR3 totals 17 residues. Trimming at V came to 2 bases and at J to 7 bases, leaving 12 bases not matched to a gene. CDR1 and CDR2 from the germline V gene are SGHVS and FNYEAQ. Study-wide findings and caveats: Within the response measured ex vivo, HLA-C-restricted CMV-specific TCR beta clonotypes were dominant.

TCRdb used MiXCR to reprocess the reads, holding one entry per CDR3 protein. The top ten hold about an eighth of the sample, which has fewer than 900,000 distinct CDR3 sequences, about 29% seen once. This clonotype was seen a handful of times. Antigen specificity is unknown. The receptor was derived from a human donor in good health (CMV status not recorded). Some clones in this sample may be carry-over from other donors' samples. The rearrangement joins TRBV7-6 to TRBJ2-1; 9 bases align to TRBD2. This material consisted of cultured CD8+ T cells from PBMCs, taken from culture after CMV antigen stimulation. The CDR3 DNA is TGTGCCAGCAGCTTAAGAGCTAGCGGGGCCTCTGGGAATGAGCAGTTCTTC. It translates to CASSLRASGASGNEQFF.